The clone carrying this T cell receptor (beta chain) has only a few counts. Its matching antigen is unknown. The sample belongs to a study of cytomegalovirus exposure and HLA in healthy donors. These donors, healthy bone marrow donors, were studied. Overall study findings and caveats: Per a later analysis, 15,000 to 20,000 TCR beta sequences showed association with HLA alleles at 0.05 false discovery rate. Indistinguishable V segments such as TRBV6-2 and TRBV6-3 were excluded. Later, an analysis showed that TCR beta chains associated with HLA were more clonally expanded than others that were equally common.

Vbeta (60) and Jbeta (13) primers were used in the PCR. Profiled with immunoSEQ multiplex PCR; TCRdb holds only in-frame clones, not every one. The sample lists about 130,000 clones, approximately 8.8% occurring once. The CDR3 consists of 12 residues. Germline V gene data show CDR1 as MDHEN and CDR2 as SYDVKM. V shed 7 bases and J shed 8 bases, with 14 bases lying between them. The gene calls are TRBV28 and TRBJ1-1; D not certain. The TCR sequence derives from a man aged 35-49 years in good health and CMV-seronegative. The source material was PBMCs. DNA for the CDR3: TGTGCCAGCACCGTACTCGGGTGGGAAGCTTTCTTT. Its protein is CASTVLGWEAFF.